The clone carrying this TCR beta chain occurred a few times. Its antigen is unknown. Next came a second PCR, run for about 6 to 12 cycles, which used a sample-barcoded 5' primer along with a J-beta primer mix. Any given sample supplied a minimum of 2.5 million CDR3-containing paired-end reads. TCRdb itself ran the 5' RACE reads through MiXCR, one entry per CDR3 protein. The sample has 600,000 to 1,000,000 distinct CDR3 sequences, about 62% seen once. The data were taken from a study of blood T cells in healthy people across ages. Whole-study findings and limits: Unknown CMV status may confound age-related changes in expanded clones.

The source of this sequence is a man younger than 45 in good health. Sequencing was carried out using blood.

The CDR3: CASSSRGPTQYF. The DNA of the CDR3 is TGTGCCAGCAGCTCCAGGGGGCCTACGCAGTATTTT. The chain links TRBV5-5 to TRBJ2-3; 8 bases line up with TRBD1. The germline CDR1 and CDR2 sequences are SGHKS and YYEKEE (reference sequence). J lost 8 bases, V lost 3 bases, and 2 bases had no gene match. This CDR3 contains 12 residues.